This T cell receptor beta chain is from a study of control samples from healthy donors and cancer patients (dated by TCRdb to 2019 to 2021). For this chain, trimming is 5 bases at the V end and 11 bases at the J end, and the number of junction bases without a gene match is 14. Including the terminal cysteine and phenylalanine, the CDR3 comprises 14 residues. The read is trimmed to its CDR3 DNA, 42 bases read in frame from base 1. CDR1 and CDR2 were assigned from the germline V gene as KGHSH and LQKENI. In the case of this clone: Its antigen target is currently unknown. No qualities accompany the bases; no much larger clone lies one base away.

Library construction relied on the immunoSEQ multiplex PCR assay. The source is immuneACCESS, and TCRdb retained only in-frame sequences with V and J called. Part of the clones is not carried over; for the studies checked, unresolved V genes explain less than half of this, and the remainder is unexplained. The sample table shows 77,000 or so clones, and about nine tenths are seen once. The biggest ten clones account for about 15% of the sample. Sequencing was done on a sample of blood. The TCR was taken from a man aged 30-40 years in good health. In this chain, TRBV18 is recombined with TRBJ1-2, and 7 bases in between align with TRBD1. The CDR3 has the sequence CASSIGQEGPSYTF. The sequenced DNA: TGTGCCAGCTCAATCGGACAGGAAGGCCCATCGTACACCTTC. The entire variable domain, with the stretches around the CDR3 drawn from the reference TRBV18 and TRBJ1-2 proteins, is NAGVMQNPRHLVRRRGQEARLRCSPMKGHSHVYWYRQLPEEGLKFMVYLQKENIIDESGMPKERFSAEFPKEGPSILRIQQVVRGDSAAYFCASSIGQEGPSYTFGSGTRLTVV.